The 15 T cell receptor beta chains below come from one sample, sequenced in a study of blood T cells in healthy people across ages. A second PCR, run for roughly 7 to 12 cycles, used a sample-barcoded 5' primer plus a J-beta primer mix. TCRdb itself ran the 5' RACE reads through MiXCR, one entry per CDR3 protein. The data contain some 1,500,000 distinct CDR3 sequences, 42% of them singletons. What was sequenced was blood. These receptors all stem from a woman between 18 and 30 years old in good health.

The V gene is TRBV20-1, the J gene TRBJ1-2; weak D call: TRBD1 (5 bases). CDR3 length: 17 amino acids. CDR1 is DFQATT and CDR2 is SNEGSKA in the germline V gene (reference sequence). V was trimmed by 5 bases and J by 1 base, leaving 23 bases between them. The CDR3 sequence: CSAGVWDPNGFNYGYTF. CDR3 nucleotides: TGCAGTGCTGGGGTTTGGGACCCGAACGGTTTTAACTATGGCTACACCTTC.

V gene TRBV20-1 combines with J gene TRBJ2-1; 7 bases align to TRBD2. The CDR3 totals 14 residues. The germline CDR1 and CDR2 sequences are DFQATT and SNEGSKA (reference sequence). Here the CDR3 reads CNARGKRGYNEQFF. The CDR3 DNA sequence: TGCAATGCCCGCGGGAAGCGGGGCTACAATGAGCAGTTCTTC.

V and J are TRBV5-6 and TRBJ2-5; TRBD2 matches 8 bases. The V segment lost 0 bases and the J segment 1 base; nucleotides outside the gene matches: 5. The germline V gene has CDR1 SGHDT and CDR2 YYEEEE. This CDR3 has 16 amino acids. The CDR3 loop is CASSLAASGRQETQYF. The CDR3 DNA reads TGTGCCAGCAGCTTGGCCGCTAGCGGGCGCCAAGAGACCCAGTACTTC.

This clonotype was recorded only once. The rearrangement joins TRBV12-3 or TRBV12-4 to TRBJ1-1, with D unclear. V was trimmed by 5 bases and J by 6 bases, leaving 16 bases between them. The CDR3 covers 14 residues. The CDR3 here is CASSDTMGEAEAFF. DNA of the CDR3: TGTGCCAGCAGTGACACGATGGGCGAGGCTGAAGCTTTCTTT.

This clonotype was seen only a few times. The chain has TRBV20-1 and TRBJ2-7; 10 nucleotides match TRBD2. V shed 0 bases and J 1 base; nucleotides not matched to a gene: 6. Germline CDR1 is DFQATT and CDR2 is SNEGSKA (reference sequence). This CDR3 has 16 amino acids. The CDR3 protein is CSARDLASGSSYEQYF. The DNA for the CDR3 is TGCAGTGCTAGAGATCTGGCTAGCGGGAGTTCCTACGAGCAGTACTTC.

This clonotype was counted a few times. The V call is TRBV7-2, the J call TRBJ2-3; 7 bases map to TRBD1. CDR1 is SGHTA, CDR2 FQGNSA, per germline. Trimming took 5 bases from V and 1 from J; bases not matched to a gene: 6. The CDR3 is 15 residues long. CDR3: CASSHGQERTDTQYF. The CDR3 nucleotides read TGTGCCAGCAGCCACGGACAGGAGCGCACAGATACGCAGTATTTT.

V usage is TRBV5-1 and J usage is TRBJ2-2, with D maybe TRBD2 (6 bases). The CDR3 length is 15 residues. The V end was cut by 1 base, the J end by 6 bases, with 13 bases between. CDR1 is SGHRS and CDR2 is YFSETQ in the germline V gene. The DNA of the CDR3 is TGCGCCAGCAGCTTGTCTGGCGGGGCTTCCGGGGAGCTGTTTTTT. Protein product: CASSLSGGASGELFF.

The gene calls are TRBV20-1 and TRBJ2-7, with 8 bases aligning to TRBD1. The V segment lost 5 bases and the J segment 2 bases; nucleotides outside the gene matches: 2. The CDR3 covers 12 residues. In germline, CDR1 is DFQATT, CDR2 SNEGSKA (reference sequence). CDR3 coding DNA: TGCAGTGCTGGGACAGGAGCCTACGAGCAGTACTTC. Residues: CSAGTGAYEQYF.

This clonotype has a handful of counts. The chain joins TRBV9 to TRBJ1-2, with D perhaps matching TRBD1 (5 bases). V was clipped by 3 bases and J by 3 bases, with 15 bases between them. In germline, CDR1 is SGDLS, CDR2 YYNGEE. The CDR3 is 15 residues long. The CDR3 loop is CASSERGLGDYGYTF. CDR3 nucleotides: TGTGCCAGCAGCGAGAGGGGTTTGGGGGACTATGGCTACACCTTC.

The chain employs TRBV14 and TRBJ1-4; 9 nucleotides agree with TRBD1. Losses at the gene ends were 1 base for V and 10 bases for J; bases not matched to a gene: 7. Germline loops: CDR1 SGHDN, CDR2 FVKESK. The CDR3 is made up of 15 amino acids. The CDR3 sequence is CASSQAGTGTGKLFF. The CDR3 nucleotides read TGTGCCAGCAGCCAAGCGGGGACAGGGACGGGAAAACTGTTTTTT.

This chain uses TRBV4-2 with TRBJ2-5; D perhaps matches TRBD1 (5 bases). Judging by the DNA end, TRBJ2-7 fits better; the J call may be wrong. From germline, CDR1 is LGHNA and CDR2 YNFKEQ. This CDR3 region has 19 residues. The CDR3 spells CASSQDRAGFGQVLYEQYF. Here the CDR3 DNA reads TGTGCCAGCAGCCAAGATCGGGCAGGGTTCGGGCAAGTCCTATACGAGCAGTACTTC.

V gene TRBV20-1 combines with J gene TRBJ2-7; 7 bases map to TRBD2. V lost 2 bases and J lost 0; bases outside the gene matches: 7. The CDR3 is 15 residues long. The germline V gene encodes CDR1 DFQATT and CDR2 SNEGSKA (reference sequence). The CDR3 protein is CSARNSGLSSYEQYF. The CDR3 nucleotides read TGCAGTGCTAGAAATAGCGGGTTGAGCTCCTACGAGCAGTACTTC.

This clonotype has ten or more counts. This chain links TRBV19 with TRBJ2-4; TRBD2 matches 11 bases. The length of the CDR3 is 13 residues. V dropped 5 bases and J dropped 8; count of bases not matched to a gene: 2. Germline V gene data show CDR1 as LNHDA and CDR2 as SQIVND (reference sequence). The CDR3 is CASSLGLADIQYF. The CDR3 DNA sequence: TGTGCCAGTAGTCTGGGACTAGCGGACATTCAGTACTTC.

This clonotype was seen only a few times. The chain recombines TRBV20-1 with TRBJ1-2; D is unclear. V was trimmed by 4 bases and J by 0 bases, leaving 18 bases between them. Germline V CDR1 and CDR2: DFQATT, SNEGSKA (reference sequence). This CDR3 region has 16 residues. CDR3: CSAIGPKSLSNYGYTF. The CDR3 bases are TGCAGTGCTATCGGCCCCAAGTCCCTCTCTAACTATGGCTACACCTTC.

V and J are TRBV12-3 or TRBV12-4 and TRBJ1-6, with a tentative D call TRBD1 (5 bases). The CDR3 has 17 residues. Trimming took 3 bases from V and 0 from J, leaving 12 bases between them. In DNA form, the CDR3 reads TGTGCCAGCAGTTTTGGGGGGGGGAGCTCCTATAATTCACCCCTCCACTTT. It codes for CASSFGGGSSYNSPLHF.